This TCR beta chain was identified during a study of OX40 agonist ivuxolimab in advanced cancers. General observations from the study: At 0.1 to 3.0 mg/kg, clonal expansion of CD4+ and CD8+ blood T cells had occurred by week 6. The average count of expanded clones was higher among CD8+ T cells than among CD4+.

With regard to this clone: Its antigen remains unidentified.

Sequencing was performed with immunoSEQ multiplex PCR; in TCRdb, only in-frame clones are kept and a portion is missing. In the table there are several thousand clones, 66% of which are singletons. From germline, CDR1 is SGHNT and CDR2 YYREEE (reference sequence). There are 12 residues in the CDR3. Trimming took off 10 bases at V and 6 bases at J, with 14 bases between the two ends. The rearrangement joins TRBV5-4 to TRBJ2-1; D not certain. The clonotype comes from an adult with an advanced solid tumor such as melanoma, head and neck, liver or kidney cancer. The sample was CD4+ or CD8+ T cells sorted from blood, taken in a trial of the OX40 agonist ivuxolimab. The DNA of the CDR3 is TGTGCCGCCCATCGAGACGCCAATGAGCAGTTCTTC. Amino acid sequence: CAAHRDANEQFF.